The rows below give T cell receptor beta chains drawn from one sample of a study of identifying expanded T cells in peripheral blood. Measured with immunoSEQ multiplex PCR; TCRdb has only the in-frame clones, and not every one. The sample records approximately 92,000 clones, 85% being singletons. Specimen: blood. All receptors come from a person between 18 and 75 years old in good health. Both conserved end residues are part of each CDR3. D genes are given only for firm matches. Size tells how often a clone was seen (once, few, many) or the class of an expanded clone, and some rows leave it out.

D gene	clone size	J gene	V gene	CDR3 protein	CDR3 DNA
NA	NA	TRBJ2-1	TRBV4-3	CASSQGTGRNEQFF	TGCGCCAGCAGCCAAGGAACAGGCCGAAATGAGCAATTCTTC
TRBD2	NA	TRBJ2-2	TRBV9	CASSVYGGADTGELFF	TGTGCCAGCAGCGTATACGGGGGGGCCGACACCGGGGAGCTGTTTTTT
TRBD1	NA	TRBJ1-2	TRBV30	CAWSGQGALNGYTF	TGTGCCTGGAGCGGACAGGGGGCCCTTAATGGCTACACCTTC
TRBD1	NA	TRBJ1-2	TRBV6-1	CASSAGTGRNGYTF	TGTGCCAGCAGTGCGGGGACAGGACGAAATGGCTACACCTTC
NA	NA	TRBJ1-1	TRBV30	CAWALDDPFF	TGTGCCTGGGCCCTGGACGACCCTTTCTTT
NA	few	TRBJ1-2	TRBV2	CASSPRGNYGYTF	TGTGCCAGCAGTCCAAGGGGGAACTATGGCTACACCTTC
NA	NA	TRBJ2-6	TRBV5-1	CASSFRDHPSGANVLTF	TGCGCCAGCAGCTTCCGGGACCACCCTTCTGGGGCCAACGTCCTGACTTTC
NA	NA	TRBJ2-1	TRBV19	CASTLLWQGLSLAYNEQFF	TGTGCCAGTACCCTCCTGTGGCAGGGGCTCTCTCTCGCCTACAATGAGCAGTTCTTC
NA	NA	TRBJ1-3	TRBV7-9	CASTILGRGNTIYF	TGTGCCAGCACCATTTTGGGACGGGGAAACACCATATATTTT
NA	few	TRBJ1-2	TRBV5-1	CASSLGSYGYTF	TGCGCCAGCAGCTTGGGATCCTATGGCTACACCTTC
TRBD1	NA	TRBJ1-1	TRBV7-6	CASSFQQGTTEAFF	TGTGCCAGCAGCTTTCAACAGGGGACAACTGAAGCTTTCTTT
NA	NA	TRBJ2-7	TRBV2	CASILGSGNEQYF	TGTGCCAGCATCCTTGGGTCAGGGAACGAGCAGTACTTC
NA	NA	TRBJ1-2	TRBV7-2	CASSPQSNYGYTF	TGTGCCAGCAGCCCGCAGAGTAACTATGGCTACACCTTC
TRBD1	NA	TRBJ2-7	TRBV2	CASLPIRDRGRKSSYEQYF	TGTGCCAGCCTACCAATAAGGGACAGGGGGCGTAAATCCTCCTACGAGCAGTACTTC
NA	NA	TRBJ2-2	TRBV9	CASSVGRDSSAGELFF	TGTGCCAGCAGCGTAGGTAGAGATAGTAGTGCCGGGGAGCTGTTTTTT
NA	NA	TRBJ1-5	TRBV7-2	CASSQYGESNQPQHF	TGTGCCAGCAGCCAGTATGGGGAGAGCAATCAGCCCCAGCATTTT